Described below is a single TCR beta chain sequence and its context. Antigen: not known. This entry belongs to a study of shared clonotypes between healthy human individuals. Study-level findings and limits: Blood alone was sampled, and tissue repertoires likely differ.

The data were produced by immunoSEQ multiplex PCR, yet TCRdb's version contains in-frame clones alone and is incomplete. The sample comprises under 150,000 clones, about 63% of which are singletons, and approximately 25% rests with the top ten. The germline V gene encodes CDR1 SGHTA and CDR2 FQGNSA. Germline trimming cut 4 bases from V and 4 bases from J; bases unmatched to any gene: 12. The CDR3 spans 16 residues. Sequenced input: memory CD8+ T cells sorted from blood. Specified subset: CD45RO+ cells pooled with CCR7-negative TemRA cells. The chain has TRBV7-2 and TRBJ1-1, with 7 bases that match TRBD1. This clonotype was obtained from a woman in her 30s in good health. DNA for the CDR3: TGTGCCAGCAGCTCCGACAGGGTATCCTTGGGCACTGAAGCTTTCTTT. Amino acids: CASSSDRVSLGTEAFF.